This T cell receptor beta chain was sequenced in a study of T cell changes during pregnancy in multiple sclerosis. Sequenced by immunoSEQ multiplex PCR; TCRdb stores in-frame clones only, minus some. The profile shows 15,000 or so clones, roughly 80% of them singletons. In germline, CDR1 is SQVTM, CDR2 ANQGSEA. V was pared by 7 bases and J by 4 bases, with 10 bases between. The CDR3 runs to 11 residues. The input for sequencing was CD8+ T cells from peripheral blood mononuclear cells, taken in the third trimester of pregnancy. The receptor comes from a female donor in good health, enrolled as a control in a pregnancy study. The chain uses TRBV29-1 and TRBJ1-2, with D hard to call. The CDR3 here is CSAAEGYGYTF. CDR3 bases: TGCAGCGCCGCCGAGGGCTATGGCTACACCTTC. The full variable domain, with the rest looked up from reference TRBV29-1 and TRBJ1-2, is SAVISQKPSRDICQRGTSLTIQCQVDSQVTMMFWYRQQPGQSLTLIATANQGSEATYESGFVIDKFPISRPNLTFSTLTVSNMSPEDSSIYLCSAAEGYGYTFGSGTRLTVV.